These 14 T cell receptor beta chains originate from one sample sequenced in a study of CD8 T cells in ankylosing spondylitis. TCRdb independently ran MiXCR on the 5' RACE reads; one entry per CDR3 protein. The table has about 220,000 distinct CDR3 sequences, over 9.5% seen once. Sequenced input: blood, either unsorted or a sorted T cell fraction (not recorded which). These receptor sequences come from a male donor with ankylosing spondylitis or in good health (not recorded which).

This clonotype was recorded at least ten times. The chain uses TRBV25-1 and TRBJ2-2; a possible D gene is TRBD1 (5 bases). The CDR3 loop spans 14 amino acids. Germline values: CDR1 MGHDK, CDR2 SYGVNS. The V and J ends lost 2 bases and 1 base respectively, with 5 bases between them. CDR3 in amino acids: CASSEDRNTGELFF. CDR3 nucleotides: TGTGCCAGCAGTGAAGACAGGAACACCGGGGAGCTGTTTTTT. Combining the CDR3 with reference TRBV25-1 and TRBJ2-2 gives the whole variable domain EADIYQTPRYLVIGTGKKITLECSQTMGHDKMYWYQQDPGMELHLIHYSYGVNSTEKGDLSSESTVSRIRTEHFPLTLESARPSHTSQYLCASSEDRNTGELFFGEGSRLTVL.

V and J are TRBV12-3 or TRBV12-4 and TRBJ2-1; 9 bases align to TRBD1. The CDR3 has 14 amino acids. J gave up 6 bases and V 5 bases, and 5 bases lay outside the gene matches. This CDR3 is CASSRTGELNEQFF. CDR3 in DNA: TGTGCCAGCAGTAGGACAGGGGAACTCAATGAGCAGTTCTTC.

This clonotype was observed many times. The V gene is TRBV12-3 or TRBV12-4, the J gene TRBJ1-1, with a weak D call TRBD1 (6 bases). The germline V and J ends were trimmed by 2 bases and 11 bases, with 21 bases remaining between them. The CDR3 has 15 residues. The CDR3 loop is CASSLTIRGTGGAFF. As DNA, the CDR3 is TGTGCCAGCAGTTTAACCATAAGGGGGACTGGGGGTGCTTTCTTT.

In this sample, this clonotype turned up many times. The V gene is TRBV12-3 or TRBV12-4, the J gene TRBJ2-3, with D maybe TRBD1 (5 bases). Trimming took 5 bases from V and 2 from J, leaving 20 bases between them. This CDR3 contains 17 residues. CDR3 nucleotide sequence: TGTGCCAGCAGTCCTACGACAGCAGCAGGGAACACAGATACGCAGTATTTT. It specifies CASSPTTAAGNTDTQYF.

This clonotype occurred a few times. A much larger clone sits a single nucleotide away, making a read error possible. V usage is TRBV6-1 and J usage is TRBJ2-2, with D unclear. The germline gives CDR1 MNHNS, CDR2 SASEGT. V was cut by 6 bases and J by 0 bases, with 11 bases left in between. The CDR3 sequence is 15 residues long. The CDR3 loop is CASSPGRSNTGELFF. DNA for the CDR3: TGTGCCAGCAGCCCCGGACGGTCGAACACCGGGGAGCTGTTTTTT.

This clonotype was counted at least ten times. The V and J genes are TRBV7-2 and TRBJ1-4; D is unresolved. The CDR3 consists of 12 residues. V was pared by 4 bases and J by 7 bases, with 7 bases between. Germline V lookup: CDR1 SGHTA, CDR2 FQGNSA. CDR3 in DNA: TGTGCCAGCAGCTCCCCGGGTGAAAAACTGTTTTTT. Its protein is CASSSPGEKLFF. Using reference TRBV7-2 and TRBJ1-4 for the parts outside the CDR3, the full variable domain is GAGVSQSPSNKVTEKGKDVELRCDPISGHTALYWYRQSLGQGLEFLIYFQGNSAPDKSGLPSDRFSAERTGGSVSTLTIQRTQQEDSAVYLCASSSPGEKLFFGSGTQLSVL.

The table lists this clonotype with many counts. The chain is built from TRBV29-1 and TRBJ2-6; weak D call: TRBD1 (6 bases). V was cut by 7 bases and J by 0 bases, with 25 bases left in between. Germline loops: CDR1 SQVTM, CDR2 ANQGSEA. The CDR3 is 19 amino acids. Here the CDR3 DNA reads TGCAGCGCCGTAGTGGACAGTGAGACCCTAAGCTCTGGGGCCAACGTCCTGACTTTC. Translated, it gives CSAVVDSETLSSGANVLTF. The variable domain in full, completed from reference TRBV29-1 and TRBJ2-6, reads SAVISQKPSRDICQRGTSLTIQCQVDSQVTMMFWYRQQPGQSLTLIATANQGSEATYESGFVIDKFPISRPNLTFSTLTVSNMSPEDSSIYLCSAVVDSETLSSGANVLTFGAGSRLTVL.

The sample holds many counts of this clonotype. In DNA form, the CDR3 reads TGCAGTGCTAGAGATCTCGGAGCGGGGGCGCCCCAAGAGACCCAGTACTTC. This gives the protein CSARDLGAGAPQETQYF. V gene TRBV20-1 combines with J gene TRBJ2-5, with 8 bases fitting TRBD2. This CDR3 has 17 residues. The V and J ends lost 0 bases and 1 base, in that order; junction bases with no gene match: 10. Germline V gene lookup returns CDR1 DFQATT and CDR2 SNEGSKA (reference sequence).

The sample holds many counts of this clonotype. This chain links TRBV12-3 or TRBV12-4 with TRBJ2-2; 7 bases map to TRBD2. This CDR3 spans 15 amino acids. Trimming removed 3 bases from V and 8 bases from J; junction bases left unmatched: 9. CDR3 residues: CASSLRTRRGGELFF. As DNA, the CDR3 is TGTGCCAGCAGTTTGAGGACTAGAAGGGGAGGGGAGCTGTTTTTT.

This clonotype was recorded at least ten times. V and J are TRBV3-1 and TRBJ2-1; 9 nucleotides match TRBD1. The germline V gene encodes CDR1 LGHDT and CDR2 YNNKEL (reference sequence). Trimming at V came to 1 base and at J to 7 bases, leaving 8 bases not matched to a gene. The CDR3 has 16 amino acids. The CDR3: CASSQGAGTGINEQFF. The CDR3 DNA reads as TGTGCCAGCAGCCAAGGAGCCGGGACAGGGATTAATGAGCAGTTCTTC.

At least ten counts were recorded for this clonotype. The chain uses TRBV10-3 and TRBJ2-7; the D call may be TRBD1 or TRBD2 (6 bases each). Germline loops: CDR1 ENHRY, CDR2 SYGVKD. Trimming shortened V by 6 bases and J by 3 bases, and 21 bases separated the two germline ends. There are 16 residues in the CDR3. The CDR3 loop is CAISVRGGNDLYEQYF. In nucleotides, the CDR3 is TGTGCCATCAGCGTGAGAGGGGGGAATGACCTCTACGAGCAGTACTTC.

For this clonotype: A read error is possible here, since a much larger clone lies one base away. The chain is built from TRBV7-2 and TRBJ2-3; D is possibly TRBD2 (7 bases). The CDR3 spans 16 residues. Germline CDR1 SGHTA, CDR2 FQGNSA. CDR3 in amino acids: CASSLGRGALRDTQSF. CDR3 bases: TGTGCCAGCAGCTTAGGCCGGGGGGCCCTCCGAGATACGCAGTCTTTT.

The V and J genes are TRBV30 and TRBJ2-5; TRBD2 might be the D (5 bases). The V end lost 4 bases, the J end lost 5 bases, and 11 bases lay between the germline ends. Germline V gene sequence: CDR1 GTSNPN, CDR2 SVGIG (reference sequence). The CDR3 is made up of 12 amino acids. CDR3 DNA sequence: TGTGCCTGGATGGGAGTTGGCGAGACCCAGTACTTC. Translating it yields CAWMGVGETQYF.

This clonotype was found a few times. The chain employs TRBV21-1 and TRBJ1-1. TRBV21-1 is noted as a pseudogene. The CDR3 totals 13 residues. As DNA, the CDR3 is TGTGCCAGCAGCACGTACAGACCCACTGAAGCTTTCTTT. It encodes CASSTYRPTEAFF.